What follows are 16 T cell receptor beta chains derived from one specimen sequenced in a study of regulatory T cells in long-lasting Graves disease. The time point here: persistent/refractory GD, antithyroid drugs over 5 years with positive TRAb. Construction of the TCR library relied on RNA isolated from PBMCs. Construction of TCR beta libraries relied on iRepertoire HTBI primers and on Arm-PCR targeting CDR3 regions. TCRdb re-called the multiplex PCR reads with MiXCR, one entry per CDR3 protein. The repertoire holds 450,000 or so distinct CDR3 sequences, with about 20% as singletons. The input for sequencing was peripheral blood mononuclear cells (PBMCs), taken when the disease was refractory, from a patient treated with antithyroid drugs. The receptor set was obtained from a female donor with Graves disease.

As to this clonotype: A much larger clone lies a single base off, so this may be a read error. The V gene is TRBV5-1, the J gene TRBJ1-2, with 7 bases lining up with TRBD1. Germline V gene sequence: CDR1 SGHRS, CDR2 YFSETQ. The CDR3 loop spans 15 amino acids. V shed 0 bases, J shed 4 bases, and the junction held 6 bases outside the gene matches. The CDR3: CASSLGAGGGYGYTF. The DNA for the CDR3 is TGCGCCAGCAGCTTGGGCGCAGGGGGGGGCTATGGCTACACCTTC. Combining the CDR3 with reference TRBV5-1 and TRBJ1-2 gives the whole variable domain KAGVTQTPRYLIKTRGQQVTLSCSPISGHRSVSWYQQTPGQGLQFLFEYFSETQRNKGNFPGRFSGRQFSNSRSEMNVSTLELGDSALYLCASSLGAGGGYGYTFGSGTRLTVV.

The sample holds a few counts of this clonotype. This sequence joins TRBV19 and TRBJ1-1, with D tentatively TRBD1 (5 bases). The CDR3 has 15 amino acids. CDR1 is LNHDA, CDR2 SQIVND, per germline (reference sequence). V lost 7 bases and J 4 bases, leaving 19 bases between the germline ends. The CDR3 sequence: CASIPWPGRSTEAFF. In nucleotides, the CDR3 is TGTGCCAGTATCCCCTGGCCGGGACGTTCCACTGAAGCTTTCTTT. The full variable domain, with the rest looked up from reference TRBV19 and TRBJ1-1, is DGGITQSPKYLFRKEGQNVTLSCEQNLNHDAMYWYRQDPGQGLRLIYYSQIVNDFQKGDIAEGYSVSREKKESFPLTVTSAQKNPTAFYLCASIPWPGRSTEAFFGQGTRLTVV.

The sample holds many counts of this clonotype. This sequence joins TRBV19 and TRBJ2-7; D may be TRBD1 or TRBD2 (5 bases each). CDR1 and CDR2 from the germline V gene are LNHDA and SQIVND (reference sequence). CDR3 length: 14 residues. V shed 5 bases and J shed 0 bases, with 11 bases lying between them. CDR3 nucleotides: TGTGCCAGTAGTGGGACGGAAATCTCCTACGAGCAGTACTTC. The encoded protein is CASSGTEISYEQYF.

This clonotype has just a few counts. One end of the junction is discordant with germline, which a read error may explain. The chain combines TRBV7-9 with TRBJ2-5; unclear D gene. The CDR3 covers 17 residues. Germline CDR1 is SEHNR and CDR2 is FQNEAQ (reference sequence). CDR3 residues: CASSFDPWAENQEIQYF. The CDR3 DNA is TGTGCCAGCAGCTTCGACCCCTGGGCGGAAAACCAAGAGATCCAGTACTTC.

This clonotype has a handful of counts. V usage is TRBV19 and J usage is TRBJ1-2; D unresolved. Between the trimmed V and J ends, which lost 3 bases and 4 bases, there was a span of 6 bases. CDR1 LNHDA and CDR2 SQIVND come from the germline V gene (reference sequence). The CDR3 length is 12 residues. The CDR3 region has the DNA TGTGCCAGTAGTATCCCCGCCTATGGCTACACCTTC. Residues: CASSIPAYGYTF.

This clonotype was seen many times. This chain links TRBV19 with TRBJ1-1; a weak D match, TRBD1 (6 bases). The V gene lost 10 bases and the J gene lost 3 bases, with 9 bases spanning the gap. Germline V gives CDR1 LNHDA, CDR2 SQIVND (reference sequence). The CDR3 covers 11 residues. DNA for the CDR3: TGTGCCATGAGACAGGACACTGAAGCTTTCTTT. This codes for CAMRQDTEAFF.

The sample holds many counts of this clonotype. The genes are TRBV30 and TRBJ1-1; no clear D. V gave up 2 bases and J gave up 5 bases, with 6 bases separating them. The CDR3 sequence is 11 residues long. Germline V gene lookup returns CDR1 GTSNPN and CDR2 SVGIG (reference sequence). The CDR3 protein is CAWSFGTEAFF. CDR3 nucleotides: TGTGCCTGGAGTTTTGGTACTGAAGCTTTCTTT.

This clonotype occurred many times. The chain uses TRBV28 and TRBJ1-5; no definite D call. CDR3 length: 13 residues. Germline values: CDR1 MDHEN, CDR2 SYDVKM. V was clipped by 6 bases and J by 4 bases, with 10 bases between them. In DNA, the CDR3 is TGTGCCAGCAGAACGGGGTGGAATCAGCCCCAGCATTTT. Its protein product is CASRTGWNQPQHF.

This clonotype was observed a few times. The chain joins TRBV28 to TRBJ2-1, with 11 positions matching TRBD2. The V gene's germline CDR1 is MDHEN and CDR2 SYDVKM. The CDR3 totals 15 residues. With 5 bases clipped from V and 4 bases from J, the junction kept 4 bases outside the gene matches. The CDR3 coding sequence is TGTGCCAGCAGTCCACTAGCGGGGGTTTACAATGAGCAGTTCTTC. Its translation: CASSPLAGVYNEQFF.

The sample holds many counts of this clonotype. V gene TRBV24-1 combines with J gene TRBJ1-2; D unresolved. The CDR3 runs to 15 residues. V gave up 2 bases and J gave up 0 bases, with 9 bases separating them. Germline V lookup: CDR1 KGHDR, CDR2 SFDVKD. CDR3 region: CATSDSWATNYGYTF. The CDR3 region has the DNA TGTGCCACCAGTGATTCCTGGGCCACTAACTATGGCTACACCTTC.

In its sample, this clonotype was seen many times. The chain carries TRBV29-1 and TRBJ2-7; D ambiguous. Looked up from germline, CDR1 is SQVTM and CDR2 is ANQGSEA. The CDR3 is 11 amino acids. V lost 4 bases and J lost 1, with 5 bases in between. CDR3 amino acids: CSVAHSYEQYF. In DNA form, the CDR3 reads TGCAGCGTTGCACATTCCTACGAGCAGTACTTC.

The V and J genes are TRBV9 and TRBJ2-5, with 7 bases matching TRBD1. CDR1 is SGDLS, CDR2 YYNGEE, per germline. V gave up 0 bases and J gave up 5 bases; unmatched junction bases: 10. The CDR3 spans 16 residues. In DNA form, the CDR3 reads TGTGCCAGCAGCGTAGCCGGAGGACAGGAGGAGGAGACCCAGTACTTC. Translation gives CASSVAGGQEEETQYF.

The V call is TRBV7-6, the J call TRBJ1-2; no definite D call. Germline V gene data show CDR1 as SGHVS and CDR2 as FNYEAQ. This CDR3 spans 13 amino acids. V was cut by 4 bases and J by 8 bases, with 14 bases left in between. CDR3 residues: CASSSDALNGYTF. The CDR3 region has the DNA TGTGCCAGCAGCTCTGACGCCCTCAACGGCTACACCTTC.

The genes are TRBV30 and TRBJ2-2; TRBD1 aligns across 7 bases. V dropped 3 bases and J dropped 3; count of bases not matched to a gene: 7. Germline V gives CDR1 GTSNPN, CDR2 SVGIG (reference sequence). The CDR3 consists of 15 residues. CDR3 bases: TGTGCCTGGAGGGCCTGGACAGGCGACACCGGGGAGCTGTTTTTT. Translation gives CAWRAWTGDTGELFF.

This chain links TRBV6-1 with TRBJ1-5; 7 positions match TRBD1. CDR3 size: 14 residues. V gave up 6 bases and J gave up 3 bases; unmatched junction bases: 5. CDR1 is MNHNS, CDR2 SASEGT, per germline. CDR3 sequence (DNA): TGTGCCAGCAGAAGGACAGGCCACAATCAGCCCCAGCATTTT. Amino acid sequence: CASRRTGHNQPQHF.

Of note for this clonotype: A much larger clone lies one base from this, so it may be a read error. The V and J genes are TRBV11-2 and TRBJ2-5; D remains ambiguous. CDR1 is SGHAT and CDR2 is FQNNGV in the germline V gene. This CDR3 region has 13 residues. V was trimmed by 1 base and J by 9 bases, leaving 12 bases between them. The chain's CDR3 is CASSLGHPEAQYF. The DNA of the CDR3 is TGTGCCAGCAGCTTAGGCCACCCCGAGGCCCAGTACTTC.